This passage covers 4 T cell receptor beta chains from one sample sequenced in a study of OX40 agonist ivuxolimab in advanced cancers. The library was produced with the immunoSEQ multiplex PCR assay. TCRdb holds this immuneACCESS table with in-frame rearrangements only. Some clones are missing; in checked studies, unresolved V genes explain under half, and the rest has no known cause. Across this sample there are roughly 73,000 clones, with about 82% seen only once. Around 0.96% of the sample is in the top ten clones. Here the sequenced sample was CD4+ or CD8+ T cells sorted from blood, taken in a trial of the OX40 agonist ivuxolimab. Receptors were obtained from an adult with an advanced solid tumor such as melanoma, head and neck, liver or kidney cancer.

CDR3 amino acids: CASSRDRADGYTF. DNA for the CDR3: TGTGCCAGCAGTCGGGACAGGGCGGATGGCTACACCTTC. This sequence joins TRBV27 and TRBJ1-2; 9 bases are shared with TRBD1. CDR3 length equals 13 residues. After removal of 5 bases from V and 6 bases from J, the junction contained 4 bases not matched to a gene. Germline CDR1 and CDR2: MNHEY and SMNVEV (reference sequence).

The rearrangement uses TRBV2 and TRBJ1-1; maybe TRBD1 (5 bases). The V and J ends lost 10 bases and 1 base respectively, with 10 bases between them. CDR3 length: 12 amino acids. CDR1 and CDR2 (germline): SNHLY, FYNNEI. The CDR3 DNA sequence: TGTGCCACCGGGGGGTCGAACACTGAAGCTTTCTTT. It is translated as CATGGSNTEAFF.

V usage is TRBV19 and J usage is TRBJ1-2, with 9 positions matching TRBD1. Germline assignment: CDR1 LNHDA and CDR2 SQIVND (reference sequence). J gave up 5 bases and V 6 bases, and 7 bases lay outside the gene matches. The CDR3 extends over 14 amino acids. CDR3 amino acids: CASRPQGQGYGYTF. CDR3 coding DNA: TGTGCCAGTAGGCCTCAGGGACAGGGATATGGCTACACCTTC.

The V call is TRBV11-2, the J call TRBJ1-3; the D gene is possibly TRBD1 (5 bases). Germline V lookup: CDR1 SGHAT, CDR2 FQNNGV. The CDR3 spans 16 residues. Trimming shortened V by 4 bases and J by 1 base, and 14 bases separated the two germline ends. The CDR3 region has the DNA TGTGCCAGCAGCTATAAGCCCGGGGGGTCTGGAAACACCATATATTTT. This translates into CASSYKPGGSGNTIYF.